This passage covers 18 T cell receptor beta chains from one sample sequenced in a study of blood T cell repertoires in COVID-19 (dated by TCRdb to 2020 to 2021). Library method: the immunoSEQ multiplex PCR assay. Sourced from immuneACCESS, this table was stored by TCRdb with only in-frame sequences that have V and J called. A share of the clones is absent; for the studies checked, an unresolved V gene accounts for under half, and the remainder has no known explanation. Recorded for this sample are 200,000 to 300,000 clones; 84% of them occurred a single time. The biggest ten clones account for around 4% of the sample. Specimen: peripheral blood. These receptors were taken from a man aged 55 to 69 with acute or convalescent COVID-19.

The chain joins TRBV25-1 to TRBJ2-7; possible D gene TRBD1, 6 bases. The CDR3 length is 15 residues. V was cut by 2 bases and J by 2 bases, with 13 bases left in between. Per germline, CDR1 MGHDK and CDR2 SYGVNS. CDR3 region: CASSERTGRPYEQYF. The CDR3 region has the DNA TGTGCCAGCAGTGAAAGAACAGGGCGGCCCTACGAGCAGTACTTC.

To note about this clone: This CDR3 is also generated by other DNA sequences in the sample. The V gene is TRBV18, the J gene TRBJ2-5, with D unresolved. The CDR3 is made up of 14 amino acids. CDR1 and CDR2 from the germline V gene are KGHSH and LQKENI. V dropped 0 bases and J dropped 4 bases, with 9 bases sitting between them. The CDR3 reads CASSPPLAGETQYF. CDR3 coding DNA: TGTGCCAGCTCACCACCGTTAGCCGGAGAGACCCAGTACTTC.

This rearrangement joins TRBV7-2 to TRBJ1-2; D possibly corresponds to TRBD1 (6 bases). The length of the CDR3 is 15 residues. Between the trimmed V and J ends, which lost 5 bases and 4 bases, there was a span of 17 bases. Germline V gene lookup returns CDR1 SGHTA and CDR2 FQGNSA. The CDR3 DNA sequence: TGTGCCAGCAGCGCACACATGGGGGCAGTCTATGGCTACACCTTC. Translation gives CASSAHMGAVYGYTF.

The chain recombines TRBV7-3 with TRBJ2-2; no clear D gene. Trimming cost V 5 bases and J 8 bases, with 9 bases left between them. The CDR3 contains 12 residues. CDR1 and CDR2 (germline): SGHTA, FQGTGA. The CDR3 DNA follows: TGTGCCAGCAGCCTCTATATTGGGGAGCTGTTTTTT. Translated: CASSLYIGELFF.

The chain employs TRBV21-1 and TRBJ1-2; the table gives TRBD1 as D, unverified against the DNA. TRBV21-1 is noted as a pseudogene. The CDR3 runs 14 residues. The DNA of the CDR3 is TGTGCCAGCCACGTAGGACAGGGATGCAGCGGCTACACCTTC. It specifies CASHVGQGCSGYTF.

CDR3 nucleotide sequence: TGTGCCACACCGGGACTAGCGGGCGGCTACGAGCAGTACTTC. Its translation: CATPGLAGGYEQYF. This chain connects TRBV7-3 to TRBJ2-7; 12 positions agree with TRBD2. Looked up from germline, CDR1 is SGHTA and CDR2 is FQGTGA. The junction had 7 bases not matched to a gene; V was cut back by 10 bases and J by 3 bases. The CDR3 is made up of 14 amino acids.

The sample holds one count of this clone. The rearrangement links TRBV11-1 to TRBJ2-7, with 8 positions matching TRBD1. The CDR3 spans 14 residues. Germline V gene sequence: CDR1 SGHAT, CDR2 FQDESV (reference sequence). Losses at the gene ends were 5 bases for V and 3 bases for J; bases not matched to a gene: 6. CDR3 protein: CASSQGQVFYEQYF. DNA for the CDR3: TGTGCCAGCAGCCAGGGACAGGTTTTCTACGAGCAGTACTTC.

The chain joins TRBV6-4 to TRBJ2-2; 8 bases map to TRBD1. The CDR3 runs to 15 residues. Germline CDR1 and CDR2: MRHNA and SNTAGT. V was pared by 6 bases and J by 1 base, with 4 bases of the junction left unmatched. CDR3 bases: TGTGCCAGCAGAGTCGGGACAGGGAACACCGGGGAGCTGTTTTTT. The encoded protein is CASRVGTGNTGELFF.

The chain joins TRBV2 to TRBJ2-1; 10 nucleotides agree with TRBD2. The CDR3 contains 14 residues. CDR1 and CDR2 (germline): SNHLY, FYNNEI. J lost 5 bases, V lost 4 bases, and 2 bases had no gene match. CDR3 nucleotides: TGTGCCAGCAGTGTAACTAGCGGGAACAATGAGCAGTTCTTC. It encodes CASSVTSGNNEQFF.

The chain uses TRBV10-3 and TRBJ2-1; TRBD2 agrees at 7 bases. CDR3 size: 15 residues. After removal of 7 bases from V and 6 bases from J, the junction contained 12 bases not matched to a gene. Germline V gene lookup returns CDR1 ENHRY and CDR2 SYGVKD. The CDR3 DNA is TGTGCCATCACCGAACCAGGCAGGGAGGGCAATGAGCAGTTCTTC. It yields the protein CAITEPGREGNEQFF.

The chain has TRBV11-2 and TRBJ2-2; TRBD2 matches at 13 bases. V was clipped by 0 bases and J by 4 bases; unmatched bases: 5. The CDR3 runs 18 residues. Germline V lookup: CDR1 SGHAT, CDR2 FQNNGV. CDR3 in amino acids: CASSLDGLAGVGTGELFF. CDR3 coding DNA: TGTGCCAGCAGCTTAGATGGACTAGCGGGAGTGGGCACCGGGGAGCTGTTTTTT.

The chain combines TRBV5-1 with TRBJ2-5, with D perhaps matching TRBD1 (5 bases). The CDR3 has 13 residues. V lost 6 bases and J lost 1, with 10 bases in between. Per the germline V gene, CDR1 is SGHRS and CDR2 is YFSETQ. The CDR3 loop reads CASTDDSQETQYF. The CDR3 DNA reads as TGCGCCAGCACCGATGACAGCCAAGAGACCCAGTACTTC.

The V call is TRBV9, the J call TRBJ2-7, with 10 bases lining up with TRBD2. The CDR3 spans 19 residues. The V segment lost 0 bases and the J segment 6 bases; nucleotides outside the gene matches: 18. Germline V gene data show CDR1 as SGDLS and CDR2 as YYNGEE. CDR3 amino acids: CASSVGRASGSTRRPEQYF. The CDR3 DNA sequence: TGTGCCAGCAGCGTAGGACGGGCTAGCGGGAGTACCCGACGGCCCGAGCAGTACTTC. Together with reference TRBV9 and TRBJ2-7, the CDR3 gives the full variable domain: DSGVTQTPKHLITATGQRVTLRCSPRSGDLSVYWYQQSLDQGLQFLIQYYNGEERAKGNILERFSAQQFPDLHSELNLSSLELGDSALYFCASSVGRASGSTRRPEQYFGPGTRLTVT.

This sequence joins TRBV18 and TRBJ2-7, with 7 bases fitting TRBD1. V shed 3 bases and J 0 bases; nucleotides not matched to a gene: 2. This CDR3 is 14 amino acids long. CDR1 and CDR2 (germline): KGHSH, LQKENI. In nucleotides, the CDR3 is TGTGCCAGCTCACCGGGACAGCGCTCCTACGAGCAGTACTTC. Protein: CASSPGQRSYEQYF.

This clone appeared a single time. The rearrangement joins TRBV18 to TRBJ2-3; TRBD2 matches 11 bases. The length of the CDR3 is 15 residues. Germline loops: CDR1 KGHSH, CDR2 LQKENI. The junction had 6 bases not matched to a gene; V was cut back by 4 bases and J by 6 bases. The CDR3 region is CASSLSLAGVDTQYF. CDR3 sequence (DNA): TGTGCCAGCTCACTATCACTAGCGGGGGTCGATACGCAGTATTTT.

The gene calls are TRBV7-2 and TRBJ2-3; 7 bases line up with TRBD1. Trimming at V came to 5 bases and at J to 6 bases, leaving 8 bases not matched to a gene. Germline-derived CDR1 and CDR2 are SGHTA and FQGNSA. The CDR3 totals 14 residues. The CDR3 is CASSPRQGEDTQYF. The CDR3 DNA sequence: TGTGCCAGCAGCCCCCGTCAGGGGGAGGATACGCAGTATTTT.

The J gene is TRBJ2-7, the V gene TRBV7-3, with 9 bases matching TRBD2. Losses at the gene ends were 0 bases for V and 4 bases for J; bases not matched to a gene: 1. This CDR3 spans 14 amino acids. Germline CDR1 SGHTA, CDR2 FQGTGA. CDR3 protein: CASSLTSGSYEQYF. The CDR3 coding sequence is TGTGCCAGCAGCTTAACTAGCGGGAGTTACGAGCAGTACTTC.

This rearrangement joins TRBV5-4 to TRBJ2-7; 11 nucleotides agree with TRBD2. Germline CDR1 is SGHNT and CDR2 is YYREEE (reference sequence). With V trimmed by 2 bases and J by 6 bases, 4 bases remained unmatched. The CDR3 sequence is 14 residues long. This CDR3 reads CASSFDSGRAEQYF. CDR3 in DNA: TGTGCCAGCAGCTTTGATAGCGGGAGGGCCGAGCAGTACTTC.